This TCR beta chain was sequenced during a study of blood T cell repertoires in COVID-19. For the study at large: The origin of the acute and convalescent COVID-19 samples was the United States, Italy and Spain.

Germline V CDR1 and CDR2: SGHKS, YYEKEE (reference sequence). Trimming left V 1 base short and J 1 base short, with 9 bases between. This CDR3 is built from 14 residues. Assay: immunoSEQ multiplex PCR; the TCRdb copy retains only in-frame clones and omits some. The table records some 400,000 clones, 87% of them present only once. The TCR was taken from a woman between 25 and 40 years old with COVID-19, enrolled during active disease. The V and J genes are TRBV5-5 and TRBJ2-7; TRBD1 might be the D (6 bases). The sequenced material came from peripheral blood. CDR3 sequence (DNA): TGTGCCAGCAGCTTGCGACAGGCGTCCTACGAGCAGTACTTC. Translated, it gives CASSLRQASYEQYF.